This T cell receptor (beta chain) was sequenced in a study of T cells after yellow fever vaccination (dated by TCRdb to 2018 to 2020). About the full investigation: The SMART-Seq v4 Ultra Low Input RNA kit was used to prepare libraries from fractions with low cell numbers. To follow T-cell clones before and after both primary and booster YFV17D yellow fever vaccination, bulk TCR alpha and beta repertoires underwent longitudinal sequencing. Two healthy male donors made up the cohort, one aged 18 to 29 years and the other aged 30 to 39 years. Blood samples were taken at several timepoints before and after primary and secondary immunization, and bulk PBMC replicates and cell subsets were isolated.

TCR cDNA was made using 5'RACE template switching, a step that added a universal primer site and unique molecular identifiers. cDNA synthesis was primed from both the TCR alpha and TCR beta constant segments. Library amplification involved two PCR steps, and the second step added sample barcodes and sequencing adapters. Libraries were sequenced on Illumina HiSeq 2500 (2x100 bp) or NovaSeq (2x150 bp). The authors' pipeline ran thus. Demultiplexing of reads and collapsing into UMI consensus sequences were performed with MIGEC, and V(D)J alignment was carried out with MiXCR. Clonotypes responding to the vaccine were identified with edgeR on replicate PBMC samples, with the criteria of FDR below 0.01 and a log2 fold change above 5 up to day 15. Each bulk clonotype received a CD4 or CD8 identity based on whether the sequenced CD4 or CD8 repertoire contained that clonotype at higher abundance. TCRdb reprocessed the public reads (quality trimming at Q25 with fastp, clone calling with MiXCR) and kept in-frame beta chains. A single entry per CDR3 protein holds the most common genes and DNA from its merged rows. The V and J calls come from TCRdb's annotation, not from the publication. The sample table lists more than 250,000 distinct CDR3 sequences, about 6.6% of them with a count of one. The ten largest clones represent roughly 19% of the sample.

As concerns this clonotype: Its antigen is unknown. No clone much larger than this one lies a single base away; base qualities are absent.

Explained via the paper, the treatment or condition label denotes: live attenuated yellow fever vaccine strain. Two biological replicates of bulk PBMCs were collected at each blood-draw timepoint. A standard Ficoll-Paque protocol was used to isolate PBMCs from peripheral blood. TriZol was used to extract RNA from bulk PBMCs, CD4 and CD8 fractions, and dextramer-positive and dextramer-negative fractions. Here is what the overall study found, with its caveats: After the booster, most of the clones that had expanded following primary vaccination were detected again (approximately 96% of CD4 and around 88% of CD8), which suggests that memory was broadly maintained. Compared with the primary T-cell response, the secondary T-cell response was faster but weaker, reaching its peak on day 5 rather than on day 15. Because only two donors were included in the study, the extent to which the findings can be generalized is limited. A small fraction of clonotypes showed up in both the CD4 and CD8 compartments, probably as a result of convergent recombination. Computational filtering was needed because FACS-sorted repertoires could contain abundant contaminating clonotypes from the bulk population.

This clonotype originated in a man between 18 and 29 years old who received the YFV17D yellow fever vaccine. The material sequenced was PBMCs, taken about 41 days after the first yellow fever vaccination.

The CDR3 protein sequence reads: CSATHRDTNYNEQFF. The bases are TGCAGTGCCACTCACCGGGACACTAACTACAATGAGCAGTTCTTC. Recombination linked TRBV20-1 to TRBJ2-1; perhaps TRBD1 is the D gene, with 6 bases matching. Between the V and J ends, shortened by 6 bases and 3 bases respectively, the junction contains 18 bases. CDR1 and CDR2 are drawn from the germline V gene (reference sequence): DFQATT, SNEGSKA. Including cysteine and phenylalanine, the CDR3 has 15 amino acids. Only the CDR3 DNA is retained, 45 bases long and in frame from the first base.